This T cell receptor (beta chain) appears in the sequencing data of a study of STAT5B mutations in CD4+ large granular lymphocyte leukemia. With respect to this clone: Its antigen is not known.

Authors' analysis steps: Productive clonotypes were detectable down to 2.59 x 10-5 frequency. Generated by immunoSEQ multiplex PCR, the TCRdb table keeps only in-frame clones and is missing some. That table supplies the V and J calls and clone size; D and trimming were determined from the DNA. Among around 26,000 clones listed, 74% were seen once. Trimming removed 4 bases from V and 8 bases from J; junction bases left unmatched: 5. Germline values: CDR1 SGHRS, CDR2 YFSETQ. The CDR3 runs 13 residues. Study conclusions and caveats: 8/27 top patient clones versus 2/35 control clones were TRBV06-family.

Sequencing was performed on CD4+ T cells from blood buffy coats. The sequence was obtained from a human donor in good health. V usage is TRBV5-1 and J usage is TRBJ1-2, with 10 bases fitting TRBD1. The CDR3 DNA reads TGCGCCAGCAGCCAGGGACAGGGGCACGGCTACACCTTC. Translated: CASSQGQGHGYTF.